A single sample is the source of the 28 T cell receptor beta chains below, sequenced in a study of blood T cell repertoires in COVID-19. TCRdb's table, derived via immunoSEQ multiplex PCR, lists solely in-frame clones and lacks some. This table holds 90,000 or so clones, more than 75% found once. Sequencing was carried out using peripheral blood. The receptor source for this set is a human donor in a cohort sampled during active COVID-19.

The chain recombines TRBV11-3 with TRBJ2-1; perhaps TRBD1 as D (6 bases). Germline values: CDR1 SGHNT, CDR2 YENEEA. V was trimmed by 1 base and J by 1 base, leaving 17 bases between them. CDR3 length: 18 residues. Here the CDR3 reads CASSLGDPGQTSYNEQFF. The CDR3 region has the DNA TGTGCCAGCAGCTTAGGCGACCCGGGACAAACATCCTACAATGAGCAGTTCTTC.

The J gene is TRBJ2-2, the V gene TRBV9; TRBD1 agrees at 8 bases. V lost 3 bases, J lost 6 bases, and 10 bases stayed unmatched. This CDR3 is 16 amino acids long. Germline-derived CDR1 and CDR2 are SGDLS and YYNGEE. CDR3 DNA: TGTGCCAGCAGCGCAAGACAGGGGAAGGGCGCCGGGGAGCTGTTTTTT. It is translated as CASSARQGKGAGELFF.

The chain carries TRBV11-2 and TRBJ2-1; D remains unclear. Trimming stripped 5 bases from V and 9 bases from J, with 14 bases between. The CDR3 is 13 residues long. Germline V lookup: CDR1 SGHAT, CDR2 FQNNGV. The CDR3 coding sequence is TGTGCCAGCAGCCCCGATGAGGTCAGTGAGCAGTTCTTC. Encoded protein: CASSPDEVSEQFF.

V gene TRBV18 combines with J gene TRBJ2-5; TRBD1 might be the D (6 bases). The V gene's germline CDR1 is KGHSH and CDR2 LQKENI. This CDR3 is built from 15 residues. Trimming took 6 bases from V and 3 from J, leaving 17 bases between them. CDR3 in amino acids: CASSGRWGPEETQYF. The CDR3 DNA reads TGTGCCAGCTCCGGACGGTGGGGGCCTGAAGAGACCCAGTACTTC.

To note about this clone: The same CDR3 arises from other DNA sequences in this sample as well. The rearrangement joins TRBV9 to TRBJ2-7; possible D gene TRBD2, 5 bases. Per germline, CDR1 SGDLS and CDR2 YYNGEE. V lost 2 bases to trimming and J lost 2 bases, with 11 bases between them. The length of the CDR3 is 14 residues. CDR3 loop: CASSVGRGTYEQYF. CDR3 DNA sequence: TGTGCCAGCAGCGTGGGGAGAGGAACCTACGAGCAGTACTTC.

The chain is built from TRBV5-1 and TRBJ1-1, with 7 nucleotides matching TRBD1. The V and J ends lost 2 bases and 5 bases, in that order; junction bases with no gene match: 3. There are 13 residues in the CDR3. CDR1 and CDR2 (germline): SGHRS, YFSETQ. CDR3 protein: CASSFSGGTEAFF. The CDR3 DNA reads TGCGCCAGCAGCTTTTCAGGGGGGACTGAAGCTTTCTTT.

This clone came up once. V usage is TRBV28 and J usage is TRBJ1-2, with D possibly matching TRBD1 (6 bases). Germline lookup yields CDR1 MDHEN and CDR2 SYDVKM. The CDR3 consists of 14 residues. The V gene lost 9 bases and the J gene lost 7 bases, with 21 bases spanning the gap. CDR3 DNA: TGTGCCAGTCACTCCCTCCTCAGGACAGCTGGCTACACCTTC. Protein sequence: CASHSLLRTAGYTF.

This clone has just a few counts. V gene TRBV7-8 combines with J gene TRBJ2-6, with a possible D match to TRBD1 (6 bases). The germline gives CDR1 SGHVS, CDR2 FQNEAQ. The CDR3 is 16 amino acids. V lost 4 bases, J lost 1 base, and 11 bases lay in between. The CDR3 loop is CASSSTQGSGANVLTF. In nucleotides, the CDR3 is TGTGCCAGCAGCTCCACACAGGGTTCTGGGGCCAACGTCCTGACTTTC.

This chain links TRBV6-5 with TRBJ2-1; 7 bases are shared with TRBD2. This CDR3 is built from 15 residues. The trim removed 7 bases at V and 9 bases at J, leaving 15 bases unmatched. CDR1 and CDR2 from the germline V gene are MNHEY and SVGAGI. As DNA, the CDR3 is TGTGCCAGCACCCGCGGGGGAGCCCTCCTCGGTGAGCAGTTCTTC. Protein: CASTRGGALLGEQFF.

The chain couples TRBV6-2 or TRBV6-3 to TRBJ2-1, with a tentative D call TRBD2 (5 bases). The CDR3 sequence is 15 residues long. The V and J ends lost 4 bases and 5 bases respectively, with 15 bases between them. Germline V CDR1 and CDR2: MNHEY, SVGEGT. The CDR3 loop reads CASSFGRRPHNEQFF. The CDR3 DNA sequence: TGTGCCAGCAGTTTTGGCCGGAGGCCTCACAATGAGCAGTTCTTC.

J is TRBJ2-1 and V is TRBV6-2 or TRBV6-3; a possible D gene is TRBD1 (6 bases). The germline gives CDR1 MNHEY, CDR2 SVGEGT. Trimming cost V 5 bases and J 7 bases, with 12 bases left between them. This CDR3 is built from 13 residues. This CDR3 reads CASSNDRKNEQFF. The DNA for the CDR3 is TGTGCCAGCAGTAACGACAGGAAAAATGAGCAGTTCTTC.

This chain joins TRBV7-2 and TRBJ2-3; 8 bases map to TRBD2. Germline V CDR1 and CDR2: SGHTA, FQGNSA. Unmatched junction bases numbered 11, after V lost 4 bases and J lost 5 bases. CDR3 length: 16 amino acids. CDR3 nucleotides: TGTGCCAGCAGCTCCGGGGCTAGCGGGCGGCAAGATACGCAGTATTTT. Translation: CASSSGASGRQDTQYF.

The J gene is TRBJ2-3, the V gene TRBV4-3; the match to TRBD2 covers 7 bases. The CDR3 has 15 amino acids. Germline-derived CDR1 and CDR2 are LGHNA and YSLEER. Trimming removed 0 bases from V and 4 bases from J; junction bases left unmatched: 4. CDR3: CASSQDWGGADTQYF. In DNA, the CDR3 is TGCGCCAGCAGCCAAGATTGGGGGGGGGCAGATACGCAGTATTTT.

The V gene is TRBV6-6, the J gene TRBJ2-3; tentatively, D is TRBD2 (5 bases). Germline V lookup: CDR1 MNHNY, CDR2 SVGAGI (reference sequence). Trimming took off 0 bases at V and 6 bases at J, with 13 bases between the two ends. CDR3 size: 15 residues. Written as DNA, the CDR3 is TGTGCCAGCAGTTACTCTGGGAGCCCAAGGGATACGCAGTATTTT. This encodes CASSYSGSPRDTQYF.

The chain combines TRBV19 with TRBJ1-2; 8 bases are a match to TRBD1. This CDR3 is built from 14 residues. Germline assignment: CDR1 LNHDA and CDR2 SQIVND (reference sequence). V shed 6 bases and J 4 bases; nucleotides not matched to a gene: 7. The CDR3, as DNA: TGTGCCAGTAGCCCAGGGACAGGCATCTATGGCTACACCTTC. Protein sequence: CASSPGTGIYGYTF. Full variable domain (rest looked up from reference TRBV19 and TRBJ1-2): DGGITQSPKYLFRKEGQNVTLSCEQNLNHDAMYWYRQDPGQGLRLIYYSQIVNDFQKGDIAEGYSVSREKKESFPLTVTSAQKNPTAFYLCASSPGTGIYGYTFGSGTRLTVV.

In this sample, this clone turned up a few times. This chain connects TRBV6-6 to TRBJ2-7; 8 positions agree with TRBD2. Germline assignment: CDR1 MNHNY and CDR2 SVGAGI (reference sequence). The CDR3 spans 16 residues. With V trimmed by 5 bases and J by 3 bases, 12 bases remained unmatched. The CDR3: CASSPIIVSGDYEQYF. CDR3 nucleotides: TGTGCCAGCAGTCCCATCATAGTTAGCGGGGACTACGAGCAGTACTTC.

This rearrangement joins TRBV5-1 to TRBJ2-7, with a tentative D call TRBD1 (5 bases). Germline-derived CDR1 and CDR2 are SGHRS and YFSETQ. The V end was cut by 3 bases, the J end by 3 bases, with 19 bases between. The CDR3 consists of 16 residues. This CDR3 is CASSSYPGVRGYEQYF. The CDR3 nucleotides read TGCGCCAGCAGCTCCTACCCCGGTGTTAGGGGCTACGAGCAGTACTTC.

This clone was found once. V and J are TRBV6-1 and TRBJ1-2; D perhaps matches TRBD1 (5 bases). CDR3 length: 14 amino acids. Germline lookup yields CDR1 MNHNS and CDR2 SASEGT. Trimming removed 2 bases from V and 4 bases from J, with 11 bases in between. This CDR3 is CASSEQTVRYGYTF. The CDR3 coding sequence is TGTGCCAGCAGTGAACAGACAGTGCGCTATGGCTACACCTTC.

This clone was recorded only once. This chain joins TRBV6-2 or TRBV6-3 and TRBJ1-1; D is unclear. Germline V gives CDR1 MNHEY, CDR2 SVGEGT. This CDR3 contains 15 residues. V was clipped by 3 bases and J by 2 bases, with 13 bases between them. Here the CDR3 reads CASSYPYRTNTEAFF. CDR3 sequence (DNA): TGTGCCAGCAGTTATCCTTACAGAACTAACACTGAAGCTTTCTTT.

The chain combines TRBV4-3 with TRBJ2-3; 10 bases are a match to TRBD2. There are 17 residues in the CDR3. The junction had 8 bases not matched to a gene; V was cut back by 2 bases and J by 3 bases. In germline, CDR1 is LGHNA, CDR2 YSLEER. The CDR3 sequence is CASSQNPAGGGTDTQYF. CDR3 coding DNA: TGCGCCAGCAGCCAAAACCCAGCGGGAGGGGGGACAGATACGCAGTATTTT.

CDR3 in amino acids: CASSVTGTSSNEQYF. The CDR3 DNA reads TGTGCCAGCAGCGTCACCGGGACTAGCAGCAACGAGCAGTACTTC. V usage is TRBV9 and J usage is TRBJ2-7, with 9 bases aligning to TRBD2. The CDR3 has 15 amino acids. V lost 2 bases, J lost 5 bases, and 8 bases stayed unmatched. CDR1 is SGDLS and CDR2 is YYNGEE in the germline V gene.

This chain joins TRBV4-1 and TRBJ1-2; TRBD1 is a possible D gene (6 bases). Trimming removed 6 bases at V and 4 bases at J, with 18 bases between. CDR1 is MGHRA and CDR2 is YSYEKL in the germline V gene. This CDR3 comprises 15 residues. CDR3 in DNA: TGCGCCAGCAGTCCCCGGGACACGGCATTCTATGGCTACACCTTC. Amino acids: CASSPRDTAFYGYTF.

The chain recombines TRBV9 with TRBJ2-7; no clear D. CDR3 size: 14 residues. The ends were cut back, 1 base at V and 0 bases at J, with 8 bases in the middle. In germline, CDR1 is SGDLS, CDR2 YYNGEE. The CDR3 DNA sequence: TGTGCCAGCAGCGTAAGTGGCAACTCCTACGAGCAGTACTTC. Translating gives CASSVSGNSYEQYF.

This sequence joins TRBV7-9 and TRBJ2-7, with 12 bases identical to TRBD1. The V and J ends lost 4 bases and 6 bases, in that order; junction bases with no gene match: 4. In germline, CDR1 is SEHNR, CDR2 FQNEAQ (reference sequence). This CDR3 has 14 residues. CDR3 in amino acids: CASSSGQGAVEQYF. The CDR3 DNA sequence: TGTGCCAGCAGCTCGGGACAGGGGGCGGTCGAGCAGTACTTC.

The CDR3 nucleotides are TGTGCCACCAGTGATTTGCCCGGGAACGAGCAGTACTTC. Its protein product is CATSDLPGNEQYF. The V and J genes are TRBV24-1 and TRBJ2-7; a weak D match, TRBD2 (5 bases). The CDR3 is made up of 13 amino acids. Germline-derived CDR1 and CDR2 are KGHDR and SFDVKD. V dropped 0 bases and J dropped 5 bases, with 7 bases sitting between them.

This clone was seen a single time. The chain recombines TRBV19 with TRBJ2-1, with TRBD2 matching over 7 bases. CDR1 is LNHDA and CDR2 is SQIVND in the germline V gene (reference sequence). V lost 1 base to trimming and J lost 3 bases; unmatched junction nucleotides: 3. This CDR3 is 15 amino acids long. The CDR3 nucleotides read TGTGCCAGTAGTATAGGGGCTAGCGGCTACAATGAGCAGTTCTTC. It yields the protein CASSIGASGYNEQFF.

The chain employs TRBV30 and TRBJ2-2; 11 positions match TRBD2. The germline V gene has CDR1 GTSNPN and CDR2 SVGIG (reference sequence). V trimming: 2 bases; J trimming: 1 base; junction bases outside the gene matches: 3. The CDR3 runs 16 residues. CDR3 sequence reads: CAWSTGLAENTGELFF. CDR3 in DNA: TGTGCCTGGAGTACGGGACTAGCGGAGAACACCGGGGAGCTGTTTTTT.

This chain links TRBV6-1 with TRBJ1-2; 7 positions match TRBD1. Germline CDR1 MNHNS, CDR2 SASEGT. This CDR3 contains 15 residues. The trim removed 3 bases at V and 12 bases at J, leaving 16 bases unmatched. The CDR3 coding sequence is TGTGCCAGCAGTGAGGGAGCCATATTACAGGGGCAGGACACCTTC. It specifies CASSEGAILQGQDTF.